This T cell receptor beta chain was captured in a study of CXCR3-negative and CXCR3-positive naive CD8 T cells. On this clonotype itself: Its antigen is undetermined.

CDR3 size: 15 residues. Germline assignment: CDR1 DFQATT and CDR2 SNEGSKA (reference sequence). All TRB cDNA libraries came from 5' RACE performed with UMI labels. After re-calling the 5' RACE reads, TCRdb lists one entry per CDR3 protein, DNA absent. Here the sample table reports 100,000 to 150,000 distinct CDR3 sequences. Per CD8+ T cell subset, triplicate sorts of 250,000 to 350,000 cells each were done. Naive cells were sorted as CD45RO-, CCR7+, CD27+ and CD95-. Study findings and constraints: In naive cells, CXCR3-negative and CXCR3-positive subsets had similar TRBV-TRBJ usage; memory cells differed.

Sequencing was done on a sample of naive CXCR3- CD8+ T cells from blood. Subset: CD45RO-CCR7+CD27+CD95- naive CD8+ T cells lacking CXCR3 (TNR3-). The receptor's source is a human donor in good health. Some clones in this sample may be carry-over from other donors' samples. V usage is TRBV20-1 and J usage is TRBJ2-5; TCRdb proposes TRBD1, but this gene call is untestable without DNA. The CDR3 spells CSAREGGGYQETQYF.